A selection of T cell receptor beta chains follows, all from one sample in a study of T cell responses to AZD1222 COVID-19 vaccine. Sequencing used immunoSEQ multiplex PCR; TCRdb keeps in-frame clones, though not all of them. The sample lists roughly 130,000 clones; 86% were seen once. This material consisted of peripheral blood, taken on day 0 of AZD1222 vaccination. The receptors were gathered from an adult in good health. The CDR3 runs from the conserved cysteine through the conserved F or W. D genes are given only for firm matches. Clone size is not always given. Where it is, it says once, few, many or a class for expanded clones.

cdr3_aa: CASSNGQILGNTIYF
cdr3_nt: TGTGCCAGTAGTAATGGACAGATATTGGGAAACACCATATATTTT
v_call: TRBV19
clone_size: NA
j_call: TRBJ1-3
d_call: NA

cdr3_aa: CSVEEQGLFQPQHF
cdr3_nt: TGCAGCGTTGAAGAACAGGGTTTATTTCAGCCCCAGCATTTT
v_call: TRBV29-1
clone_size: NA
j_call: TRBJ1-5
d_call: NA

cdr3_aa: CASSGTGGSQPQHF
cdr3_nt: TGTGCCAGTAGTGGGACAGGGGGAAGTCAGCCCCAGCATTTT
v_call: TRBV19
clone_size: NA
j_call: TRBJ1-5
d_call: TRBD1

cdr3_aa: CASSQEAWTKEGTQYF
cdr3_nt: TGCGCCAGCAGCCAAGAGGCATGGACCAAGGAGGGGACCCAGTACTTC
v_call: TRBV4-3
clone_size: NA
j_call: TRBJ2-5
d_call: NA

cdr3_aa: CASSLEGGITEAFF
cdr3_nt: TGTGCCAGCAGCTTAGAGGGGGGAATCACTGAAGCTTTCTTT
v_call: TRBV7-9
clone_size: few
j_call: TRBJ1-1
d_call: NA

cdr3_aa: CASSGPSLNTEAFF
cdr3_nt: TGTGCCAGCAGCGGCCCTAGTCTGAACACTGAAGCTTTCTTT
v_call: TRBV9
clone_size: NA
j_call: TRBJ1-1
d_call: NA

cdr3_aa: CASSLSSGSNQPQHF
cdr3_nt: TGTGCCAGCAGTTTATCCTCAGGTTCCAATCAGCCCCAGCATTTT
v_call: TRBV27
clone_size: NA
j_call: TRBJ1-5
d_call: NA

cdr3_aa: CASSFSRMLRTQYF
cdr3_nt: TGTGCCAGCAGTTTTTCGAGGATGCTCAGGACCCAGTACTTC
v_call: TRBV28
clone_size: NA
j_call: TRBJ2-5
d_call: NA

cdr3_aa: CASSYGGALSYEQYF
cdr3_nt: TGTGCCAGCAGTTACGGTGGGGCCCTCTCCTACGAGCAGTACTTC
v_call: TRBV6-5
clone_size: NA
j_call: TRBJ2-7
d_call: NA

cdr3_aa: CASSLLQQAEAFF
cdr3_nt: TGTGCCAGCAGCTTACTACAGCAGGCCGAAGCTTTCTTT
v_call: TRBV5-6
clone_size: NA
j_call: TRBJ1-1
d_call: NA

cdr3_aa: CASSQDTGANSPLHF
cdr3_nt: TGCGCCAGCAGCCAAGATACAGGGGCTAATTCACCCCTCCACTTT
v_call: TRBV4-1
clone_size: once
j_call: TRBJ1-6
d_call: TRBD1

cdr3_aa: CAWTGTGGNYGYTF
cdr3_nt: TGTGCCTGGACCGGGACAGGGGGTAACTATGGCTACACCTTC
v_call: TRBV30
clone_size: NA
j_call: TRBJ1-2
d_call: TRBD1

cdr3_aa: CASSVSGQGAYGNTIYF
cdr3_nt: TGTGCCAGCAGCGTGAGTGGACAGGGGGCTTACGGAAACACCATATATTTT
v_call: TRBV9
clone_size: NA
j_call: TRBJ1-3
d_call: TRBD1

cdr3_aa: CASSQGPWTTISTNEKLFF
cdr3_nt: TGCGCCAGCAGCCAAGGGCCCTGGACAACGATCTCAACTAATGAAAAACTGTTTTTT
v_call: TRBV4-1
clone_size: NA
j_call: TRBJ1-4
d_call: NA

cdr3_aa: CASGARFSSVTEAFF
cdr3_nt: TGTGCCAGCGGGGCTCGGTTTTCGTCGGTCACTGAAGCTTTCTTT
v_call: TRBV7-8
clone_size: few
j_call: TRBJ1-1
d_call: NA

cdr3_aa: CASRQGWSSNQPQHF
cdr3_nt: TGTGCCAGCAGACAGGGATGGTCGAGCAATCAGCCCCAGCATTTT
v_call: TRBV6-5
clone_size: NA
j_call: TRBJ1-5
d_call: NA

cdr3_aa: CAINTGGLNTGELFF
cdr3_nt: TGTGCCATCAATACAGGGGGCTTGAACACCGGGGAGCTGTTTTTT
v_call: TRBV10-3
clone_size: NA
j_call: TRBJ2-2
d_call: TRBD1

cdr3_aa: CASLGGGRDEQFF
cdr3_nt: TGTGCCAGCTTGGGTGGCGGGAGAGATGAGCAGTTCTTC
v_call: TRBV12-3/TRBV12-4
clone_size: NA
j_call: TRBJ2-1
d_call: TRBD2

cdr3_aa: CAISDGQESPLHF
cdr3_nt: TGTGCCATCAGTGATGGACAGGAATCACCCCTCCACTTT
v_call: TRBV10-3
clone_size: NA
j_call: TRBJ1-6
d_call: TRBD1

cdr3_aa: CASQETISNTGELFF
cdr3_nt: TGTGCCAGTCAGGAGACTATATCCAACACCGGGGAGCTGTTTTTT
v_call: TRBV27
clone_size: NA
j_call: TRBJ2-2
d_call: NA

cdr3_aa: CASSKLNKRTSGSFINEQFF
cdr3_nt: TGTGCCAGCAGCAAACTCAACAAAAGGACTAGCGGGAGTTTTATCAATGAGCAGTTCTTC
v_call: TRBV21-1
clone_size: NA
j_call: TRBJ2-1
d_call: NA

cdr3_aa: CASSLTQGSYATQYF
cdr3_nt: TGCGCCAGCAGCTTAACACAGGGGTCTTATGCTACGCAGTATTTT
v_call: TRBV5-1
clone_size: NA
j_call: TRBJ2-3
d_call: TRBD1

cdr3_aa: CASRPGTSYEQYF
cdr3_nt: TGTGCCAGCAGGCCAGGGACCTCCTACGAGCAGTACTTC
v_call: TRBV7-9
clone_size: NA
j_call: TRBJ2-7
d_call: NA

cdr3_aa: CASSSDRPNEKLFF
cdr3_nt: TGTGCCAGCAGCTCCGACAGGCCGAATGAAAAACTGTTTTTT
v_call: TRBV6-5
clone_size: NA
j_call: TRBJ1-4
d_call: NA

cdr3_aa: CASTPSVGAFDSPLHF
cdr3_nt: TGTGCCAGCACCCCTAGTGTGGGAGCTTTTGATTCACCCCTCCACTTT
v_call: TRBV6-6
clone_size: NA
j_call: TRBJ1-6
d_call: NA

cdr3_aa: CASSPNVGGMNTEAFF
cdr3_nt: TGTGCCAGCTCACCGAACGTCGGAGGGATGAACACTGAAGCTTTCTTT
v_call: TRBV18
clone_size: NA
j_call: TRBJ1-1
d_call: NA

cdr3_aa: CASSRKLAGDTDTQYF
cdr3_nt: TGTGCCAGCAGTAGAAAACTAGCGGGGGACACAGATACGCAGTATTTT
v_call: TRBV5-4
clone_size: NA
j_call: TRBJ2-3
d_call: TRBD2

cdr3_aa: CASSVSGNEQFF
cdr3_nt: TGTGCCAGCAGCGTTAGCGGCAATGAGCAGTTCTTC
v_call: TRBV9
clone_size: once
j_call: TRBJ2-1
d_call: NA

cdr3_aa: CASSHMTRGIRREQYF
cdr3_nt: TGTGCCAGCAGCCACATGACAAGGGGCATCAGGAGGGAGCAGTACTTC
v_call: TRBV5-6
clone_size: NA
j_call: TRBJ2-7
d_call: NA

cdr3_aa: CASSQDLTGAREQYF
cdr3_nt: TGCGCCAGCAGCCAAGACCTTACGGGGGCGAGGGAGCAGTACTTC
v_call: TRBV4-3
clone_size: NA
j_call: TRBJ2-7
d_call: NA

cdr3_aa: CAWKNRANNYGYTF
cdr3_nt: TGTGCCTGGAAGAACAGGGCCAACAACTATGGCTACACCTTC
v_call: TRBV30
clone_size: few
j_call: TRBJ1-2
d_call: NA

cdr3_aa: CASSYAHRVEQYF
cdr3_nt: TGTGCCAGCAGTTATGCACATCGTGTAGAGCAGTACTTC
v_call: TRBV27
clone_size: NA
j_call: TRBJ2-7
d_call: NA

cdr3_aa: CASSSYPASTEAFF
cdr3_nt: TGTGCCAGCAGTTCCTATCCGGCGAGCACTGAAGCTTTCTTT
v_call: TRBV6-5
clone_size: NA
j_call: TRBJ1-1
d_call: NA

cdr3_aa: CASSAGLGGYTF
cdr3_nt: TGTGCCAGCAGCGCGGGACTGGGAGGCTACACCTTC
v_call: TRBV9
clone_size: NA
j_call: TRBJ1-2
d_call: NA

cdr3_aa: CASRTGGASNQPQHF
cdr3_nt: TGCGCCAGTAGAACAGGGGGCGCGAGCAATCAGCCCCAGCATTTT
v_call: TRBV10-2
clone_size: NA
j_call: TRBJ1-5
d_call: TRBD1

cdr3_aa: CASSIPSDRTSGSTGELFF
cdr3_nt: TGTGCCAGCAGCATACCCTCGGACAGGACAAGCGGGAGTACCGGGGAGCTGTTTTTT
v_call: TRBV9
clone_size: few
j_call: TRBJ2-2
d_call: NA

cdr3_aa: CASSVDSDYGYTF
cdr3_nt: TGTGCCAGCAGCGTAGATTCAGACTATGGCTACACCTTC
v_call: TRBV9
clone_size: NA
j_call: TRBJ1-2
d_call: NA

cdr3_aa: CASSQEAGNGAFF
cdr3_nt: TGCGCCAGCAGCCAAGAAGCAGGGAACGGGGCTTTCTTT
v_call: TRBV4-3
clone_size: NA
j_call: TRBJ1-1
d_call: NA

cdr3_aa: CASSYPLSPYEQYF
cdr3_nt: TGTGCCAGCAGCTACCCGCTTTCGCCCTACGAGCAGTACTTC
v_call: TRBV7-9
clone_size: few
j_call: TRBJ2-7
d_call: NA

cdr3_aa: CASSPSGGRRFGKNIQYF
cdr3_nt: TGCGCCAGCAGCCCCTCCGGCGGGAGGCGGTTCGGCAAAAACATTCAGTACTTC
v_call: TRBV4-1
clone_size: NA
j_call: TRBJ2-4
d_call: TRBD2

cdr3_aa: CASSESEGYEQYF
cdr3_nt: TGTGCCAGCAGCGAAAGTGAGGGGTACGAGCAGTACTTC
v_call: TRBV3-1/TRBV3-2
clone_size: NA
j_call: TRBJ2-7
d_call: NA

cdr3_aa: CATSDPRVGRTGELFF
cdr3_nt: TGTGCCACCAGTGATCCGCGGGTGGGGCGGACCGGGGAGCTGTTTTTT
v_call: TRBV24-1
clone_size: NA
j_call: TRBJ2-2
d_call: NA

cdr3_aa: CASSVAHGTDLYEQYF
cdr3_nt: TGTGCCAGCAGCGTGGCCCATGGCACAGACCTTTACGAGCAGTACTTC
v_call: TRBV7-2
clone_size: NA
j_call: TRBJ2-7
d_call: NA

cdr3_aa: CASSFSLDAAWTDTQYF
cdr3_nt: TGCGCCAGCAGCTTCAGCCTGGACGCGGCCTGGACAGATACGCAGTATTTT
v_call: TRBV5-1
clone_size: once
j_call: TRBJ2-3
d_call: NA

cdr3_aa: CASSQDPSGAWNGYTF
cdr3_nt: TGCGCCAGCAGCCAAGATCCGTCGGGGGCATGGAATGGCTACACCTTC
v_call: TRBV4-3
clone_size: NA
j_call: TRBJ1-2
d_call: NA

cdr3_aa: CSARSQETQYF
cdr3_nt: TGCAGTGCTAGGAGCCAGGAGACCCAGTACTTC
v_call: TRBV20-1
clone_size: NA
j_call: TRBJ2-5
d_call: NA

cdr3_aa: CASSLVRPGDTEAFF
cdr3_nt: TGTGCCAGCAGCTTGGTCAGGCCAGGGGACACTGAAGCTTTCTTT
v_call: TRBV5-5
clone_size: NA
j_call: TRBJ1-1
d_call: NA